Listed here are 19 T cell receptor beta chains from one sample, sequenced in a study of OX40 agonist ivuxolimab in advanced cancers. Libraries were built with the immunoSEQ multiplex PCR assay. Not all clones reach the TCRdb copy of this immuneACCESS table, which keeps in-frame sequences only. Checked studies attribute under half of the gap to unresolved V genes and leave the rest unexplained. Present in this sample are 95,000 or so clones, about 85% of which were seen just once. Of the sample, 3.8% falls within the top ten clones. The sequences come from CD4+ or CD8+ T cells sorted from blood, collected in a trial of the OX40 agonist ivuxolimab. Source of these receptors: an adult with an advanced solid tumor such as melanoma, head and neck, liver or kidney cancer.

This sequence joins TRBV7-3 and TRBJ1-1; 7 nucleotides match TRBD1. The CDR3 is made up of 14 amino acids. Trimming removed 8 bases from V and 1 base from J; junction bases left unmatched: 7. The V gene's germline CDR1 is SGHTA and CDR2 FQGTGA. Here the CDR3 reads CASGARQGNTEAFF. The CDR3 bases are TGTGCCAGCGGGGCGAGACAGGGGAACACTGAAGCTTTCTTT.

The rearrangement joins TRBV7-9 to TRBJ2-1, with D unresolved. V was cut by 1 base and J by 0 bases, with 19 bases left in between. Germline CDR1 is SEHNR and CDR2 is FQNEAQ (reference sequence). This CDR3 contains 19 residues. The CDR3 spells CASSLVTFLVESSYNEQFF. CDR3 bases: TGTGCCAGCAGCTTAGTGACGTTTCTGGTGGAAAGCTCCTACAATGAGCAGTTCTTC.

This clone is a singleton in its sample. This chain links TRBV30 with TRBJ2-1; 9 nucleotides align to TRBD2. The CDR3 loop spans 13 amino acids. Losses at the gene ends were 1 base for V and 15 bases for J; bases not matched to a gene: 10. CDR1 is GTSNPN and CDR2 is SVGIG in the germline V gene (reference sequence). This chain's CDR3 is CAWSGTGTSIRFF. The CDR3 nucleotides read TGTGCCTGGAGTGGGACCGGGACTAGCATTAGGTTCTTC.

The count of this clone is one. V gene TRBV27 combines with J gene TRBJ2-7; D might be TRBD1 or TRBD2, each matching 6 bases. V was cut by 5 bases and J by 5 bases, with 10 bases left in between. Germline assignment: CDR1 MNHEY and CDR2 SMNVEV (reference sequence). The CDR3 is 12 residues long. The chain's CDR3 is CASSGGGHEQYF. The CDR3 nucleotides read TGTGCCAGCAGTGGAGGGGGACACGAGCAGTACTTC.

The count of this clone is one. The rearrangement links TRBV4-2 to TRBJ2-1; TRBD1 is a possible D gene (5 bases). Trimming left V 2 bases short and J 3 bases short, with 11 bases between. The CDR3 sequence is 15 residues long. Looked up from germline, CDR1 is LGHNA and CDR2 is YNFKEQ. CDR3 region: CASSQPDRDYNEQFF. CDR3 DNA sequence: TGTGCCAGCAGCCAACCCGACAGAGACTACAATGAGCAGTTCTTC.

The chain employs TRBV4-2 and TRBJ2-7; 8 positions match TRBD2. With 1 base clipped from V and 3 bases from J, the junction kept 5 bases outside the gene matches. CDR3 size: 15 residues. Germline V gene sequence: CDR1 LGHNA, CDR2 YNFKEQ. CDR3 bases: TGTGCCAGCAGCCAAGCGGGAGGGCCCATCTACGAGCAGTACTTC. It codes for CASSQAGGPIYEQYF.

This chain links TRBV5-1 with TRBJ2-5; D gene uncertain. V dropped 0 bases and J dropped 5 bases, with 8 bases sitting between them. The germline gives CDR1 SGHRS, CDR2 YFSETQ. The CDR3 has 13 amino acids. The CDR3 reads CASSLAGGETQYF. Here the CDR3 DNA reads TGCGCCAGCAGCTTGGCTGGTGGGGAGACCCAGTACTTC.

This chain connects TRBV19 to TRBJ2-1, with 7 bases fitting TRBD2. This CDR3 contains 13 residues. V gave up 11 bases and J gave up 8 bases; unmatched junction bases: 12. CDR1 is LNHDA, CDR2 SQIVND, per germline (reference sequence). In nucleotides, the CDR3 is TGTGCCGCCGCGGGAGAGGTTAAAGATGAGCAGTTCTTC. Protein sequence: CAAAGEVKDEQFF.

The sample holds a few counts of this clone. The chain carries TRBV5-6 and TRBJ1-1; no clear D gene. The CDR3 is 11 amino acids. Germline V gene lookup returns CDR1 SGHDT and CDR2 YYEEEE. V was clipped by 2 bases and J by 6 bases, with 5 bases between them. CDR3: CASSFGAEAFF. The CDR3 region has the DNA TGTGCCAGCAGCTTTGGGGCTGAAGCTTTCTTT.

The V and J genes are TRBV28 and TRBJ2-1, with D tentatively TRBD2 (6 bases). This CDR3 is built from 16 residues. Deletions cut 7 bases from V and 1 base from J, with 17 bases between. CDR1 is MDHEN and CDR2 is SYDVKM in the germline V gene. This chain's CDR3 is CASTSAVGGSYNEQFF. The CDR3 nucleotides read TGTGCCAGCACCTCCGCCGTGGGGGGTTCCTACAATGAGCAGTTCTTC.

The V call is TRBV19, the J call TRBJ2-6; D assignment may be TRBD1 or TRBD2 (6 bases each). V lost 10 bases and J 0 bases, leaving 19 bases between the germline ends. The CDR3 sequence is 17 residues long. The germline CDR1 and CDR2 sequences are LNHDA and SQIVND (reference sequence). The CDR3 loop reads CATDNARGDSGANVLTF. CDR3 in DNA: TGTGCCACCGACAATGCGAGGGGGGACTCTGGGGCCAACGTCCTGACTTTC.

The chain employs TRBV5-1 and TRBJ2-5; 8 nucleotides line up with TRBD1. Trimming at V came to 0 bases and at J to 3 bases, leaving 4 bases not matched to a gene. Looked up from germline, CDR1 is SGHRS and CDR2 is YFSETQ. The CDR3 is 15 amino acids. CDR3 loop: CASSLETGAKETQYF. CDR3 DNA: TGCGCCAGCAGCTTGGAGACAGGGGCGAAAGAGACCCAGTACTTC.

The rearrangement joins TRBV6-7 to TRBJ2-5, with no clear D. TRBV6-7 is an open reading frame whose function is uncertain. Trimming cost V 10 bases and J 11 bases, with 20 bases left between them. The CDR3 is 12 residues long. CDR3 amino acids: CATARRATEQYF. CDR3 DNA: TGTGCCACCGCAAGACGGGCTACTGAGCAGTACTTC.

This sequence joins TRBV6-6 and TRBJ2-7; 9 positions agree with TRBD1. The length of the CDR3 is 14 residues. V dropped 6 bases and J dropped 9; count of bases not matched to a gene: 12. The germline CDR1 and CDR2 sequences are MNHNY and SVGAGI (reference sequence). The CDR3 is CASRPGQGEGRQYF. The DNA for the CDR3 is TGTGCCAGCAGACCGGGACAGGGCGAGGGAAGGCAGTACTTC.

V gene TRBV7-2 combines with J gene TRBJ2-7; 12 bases are a match to TRBD2. The germline gives CDR1 SGHTA, CDR2 FQGNSA. V was pared by 6 bases and J by 3 bases, with 6 bases of the junction left unmatched. The CDR3 spans 15 residues. The CDR3 nucleotides are TGTGCCAGCAGGACGACTAGCGGGAGTAACTACGAGCAGTACTTC. Translating it yields CASRTTSGSNYEQYF.

The rearrangement links TRBV4-1 to TRBJ2-7; a weak D match, TRBD2 (7 bases). V lost 0 bases and J 1 base, leaving 13 bases between the germline ends. The CDR3 runs to 16 residues. Germline values: CDR1 MGHRA, CDR2 YSYEKL. The CDR3 spells CASSQDGRGGSYEQYF. Here the CDR3 DNA reads TGCGCCAGCAGCCAAGATGGCAGGGGAGGGTCCTACGAGCAGTACTTC.

The rearrangement joins TRBV7-2 to TRBJ1-4, with TRBD1 matching 8 bases. CDR3 length equals 15 residues. V lost 5 bases, J lost 7 bases, and 9 bases stayed unmatched. CDR1 is SGHTA, CDR2 FQGNSA, per germline. CDR3 nucleotide sequence: TGTGCCAGCAGCCCCCGCCCAGACAGGGGTGAAAAACTGTTTTTT. Protein sequence: CASSPRPDRGEKLFF. Together with reference TRBV7-2 and TRBJ1-4, the CDR3 gives the full variable domain: GAGVSQSPSNKVTEKGKDVELRCDPISGHTALYWYRQSLGQGLEFLIYFQGNSAPDKSGLPSDRFSAERTGGSVSTLTIQRTQQEDSAVYLCASSPRPDRGEKLFFGSGTQLSVL.

The CDR3 DNA sequence: TGTGCCAGCAGTTACTCAGCGGGCTCGGATCAGCCCCAGCATTTT. Protein sequence: CASSYSAGSDQPQHF. The V call is TRBV6-5, the J call TRBJ1-5; no reliable D call. The CDR3 has 15 residues. V shed 0 bases and J shed 5 bases, with 11 bases lying between them. The germline V gene encodes CDR1 MNHEY and CDR2 SVGAGI.

The chain employs TRBV11-3 and TRBJ1-1, with TRBD1 identical over 7 bases. The ends lost 5 bases at V and 4 bases at J; junction bases unmatched: 4. The length of the CDR3 is 13 residues. Germline V gives CDR1 SGHNT, CDR2 YENEEA. The CDR3 nucleotides read TGTGCCAGCAGCGATCAGGGGGGCACTGAAGCTTTCTTT. Amino acid sequence: CASSDQGGTEAFF.